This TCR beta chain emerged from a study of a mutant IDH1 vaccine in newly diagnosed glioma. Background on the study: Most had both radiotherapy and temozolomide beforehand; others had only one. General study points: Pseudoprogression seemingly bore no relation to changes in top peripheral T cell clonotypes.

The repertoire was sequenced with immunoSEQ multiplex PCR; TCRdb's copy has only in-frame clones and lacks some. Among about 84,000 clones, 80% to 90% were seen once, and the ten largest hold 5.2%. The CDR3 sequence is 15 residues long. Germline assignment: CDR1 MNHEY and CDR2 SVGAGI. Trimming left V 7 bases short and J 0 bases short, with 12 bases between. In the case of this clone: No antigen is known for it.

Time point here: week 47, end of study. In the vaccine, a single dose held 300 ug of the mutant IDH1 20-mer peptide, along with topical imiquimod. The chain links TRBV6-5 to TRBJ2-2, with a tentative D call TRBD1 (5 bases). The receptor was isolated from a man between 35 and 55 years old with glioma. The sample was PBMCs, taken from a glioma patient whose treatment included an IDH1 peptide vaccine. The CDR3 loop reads CASMGLTANTGELFF. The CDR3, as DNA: TGTGCCAGCATGGGGTTGACAGCGAACACCGGGGAGCTGTTTTTT.